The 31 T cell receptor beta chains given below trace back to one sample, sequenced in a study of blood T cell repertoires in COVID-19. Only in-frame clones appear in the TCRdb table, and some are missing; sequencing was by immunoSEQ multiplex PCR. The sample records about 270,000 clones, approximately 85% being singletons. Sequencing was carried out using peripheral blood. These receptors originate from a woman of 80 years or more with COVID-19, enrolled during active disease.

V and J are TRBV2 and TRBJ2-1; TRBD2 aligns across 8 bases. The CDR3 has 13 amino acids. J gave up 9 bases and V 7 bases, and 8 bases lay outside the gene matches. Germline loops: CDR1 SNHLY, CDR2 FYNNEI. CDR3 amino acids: CASKIAGWGEQFF. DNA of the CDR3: TGTGCCAGCAAAATAGCGGGGTGGGGTGAGCAGTTCTTC.

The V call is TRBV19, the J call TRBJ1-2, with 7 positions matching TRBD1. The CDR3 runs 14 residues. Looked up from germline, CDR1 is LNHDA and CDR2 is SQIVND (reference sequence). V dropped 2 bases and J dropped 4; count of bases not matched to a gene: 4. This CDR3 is CASSITGTVYGYTF. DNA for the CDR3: TGTGCCAGTAGTATAACCGGGACAGTCTATGGCTACACCTTC.

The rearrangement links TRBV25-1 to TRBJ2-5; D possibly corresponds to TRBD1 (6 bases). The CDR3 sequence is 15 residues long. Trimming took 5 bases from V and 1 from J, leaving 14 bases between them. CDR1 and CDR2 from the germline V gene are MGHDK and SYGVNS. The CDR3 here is CASSNYRDTQETQYF. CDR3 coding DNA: TGTGCCAGCAGTAACTACCGGGACACCCAAGAGACCCAGTACTTC. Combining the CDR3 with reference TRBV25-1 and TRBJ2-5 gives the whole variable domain EADIYQTPRYLVIGTGKKITLECSQTMGHDKMYWYQQDPGMELHLIHYSYGVNSTEKGDLSSESTVSRIRTEHFPLTLESARPSHTSQYLCASSNYRDTQETQYFGPGTRLLVL.

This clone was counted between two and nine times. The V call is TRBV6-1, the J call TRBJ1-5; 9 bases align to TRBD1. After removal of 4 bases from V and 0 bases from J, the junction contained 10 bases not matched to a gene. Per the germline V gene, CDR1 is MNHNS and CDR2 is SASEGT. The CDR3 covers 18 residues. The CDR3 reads CASSANRGRGDSNQPQHF. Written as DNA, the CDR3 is TGTGCCAGCAGTGCAAACAGGGGGCGCGGGGATAGCAATCAGCCCCAGCATTTT.

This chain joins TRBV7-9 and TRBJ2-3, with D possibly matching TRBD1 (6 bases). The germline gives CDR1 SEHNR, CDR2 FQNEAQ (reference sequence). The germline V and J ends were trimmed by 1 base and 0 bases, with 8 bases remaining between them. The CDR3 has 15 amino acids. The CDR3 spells CASSLGDRSTDTQYF. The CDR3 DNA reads TGTGCCAGCAGCTTAGGAGACAGGAGCACAGATACGCAGTATTTT. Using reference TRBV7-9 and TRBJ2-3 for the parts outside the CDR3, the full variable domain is DTGVSQNPRHKITKRGQNVTFRCDPISEHNRLYWYRQTLGQGPEFLTYFQNEAQLEKSRLLSDRFSAERPKGSFSTLEIQRTEQGDSAMYLCASSLGDRSTDTQYFGPGTRLTVL.

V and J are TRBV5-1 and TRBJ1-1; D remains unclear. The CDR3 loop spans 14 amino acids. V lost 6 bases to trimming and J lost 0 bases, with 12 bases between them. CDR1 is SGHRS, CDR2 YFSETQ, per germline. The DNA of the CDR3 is TGCGCCAGCACCAAGACGGCGGTGAACACTGAAGCTTTCTTT. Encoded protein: CASTKTAVNTEAFF. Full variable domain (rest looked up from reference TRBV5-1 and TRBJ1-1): KAGVTQTPRYLIKTRGQQVTLSCSPISGHRSVSWYQQTPGQGLQFLFEYFSETQRNKGNFPGRFSGRQFSNSRSEMNVSTLELGDSALYLCASTKTAVNTEAFFGQGTRLTVV.

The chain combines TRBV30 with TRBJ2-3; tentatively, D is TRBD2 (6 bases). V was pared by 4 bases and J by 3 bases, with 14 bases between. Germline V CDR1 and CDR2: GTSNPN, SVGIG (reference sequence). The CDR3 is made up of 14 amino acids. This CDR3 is CAWTRTGGTDTQYF. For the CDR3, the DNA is TGTGCCTGGACCCGCACCGGAGGGACAGATACGCAGTATTTT.

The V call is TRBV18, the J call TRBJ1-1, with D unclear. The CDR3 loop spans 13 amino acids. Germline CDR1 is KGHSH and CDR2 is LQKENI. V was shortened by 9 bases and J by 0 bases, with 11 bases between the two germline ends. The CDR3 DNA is TGTGCCAGTTCTGGCATCATGAACACTGAAGCTTTCTTT. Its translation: CASSGIMNTEAFF.

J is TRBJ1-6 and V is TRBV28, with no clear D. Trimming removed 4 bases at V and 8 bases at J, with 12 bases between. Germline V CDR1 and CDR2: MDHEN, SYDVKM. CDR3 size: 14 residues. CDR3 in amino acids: CASSSAGNYSPLHF. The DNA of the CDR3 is TGTGCCAGCAGTTCCGCGGGGAATTATTCACCCCTCCACTTT.

CDR3 region: CASSEEQGRYEQYF. The CDR3, as DNA: TGTGCCAGCAGTGAAGAACAGGGGAGGTACGAGCAGTACTTC. The chain links TRBV2 to TRBJ2-7; perhaps TRBD1 as D (7 bases). V lost 1 base and J lost 4, with 11 bases in between. Germline CDR1 is SNHLY and CDR2 is FYNNEI. The CDR3 covers 14 residues.

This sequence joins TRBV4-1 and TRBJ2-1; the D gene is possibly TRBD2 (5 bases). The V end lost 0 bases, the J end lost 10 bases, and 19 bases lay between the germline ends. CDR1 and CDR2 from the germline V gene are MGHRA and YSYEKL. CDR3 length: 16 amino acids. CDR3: CASSQEGNQNGEEQFF. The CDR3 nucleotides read TGCGCCAGCAGCCAAGAGGGGAACCAAAATGGGGAGGAGCAGTTCTTC.

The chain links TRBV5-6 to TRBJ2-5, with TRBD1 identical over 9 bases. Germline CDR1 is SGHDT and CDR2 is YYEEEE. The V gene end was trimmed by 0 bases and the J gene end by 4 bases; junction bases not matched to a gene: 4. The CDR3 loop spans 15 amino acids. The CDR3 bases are TGTGCCAGCAGCTTGGAAGGACAGGGGCGAGAGACCCAGTACTTC. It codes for CASSLEGQGRETQYF.

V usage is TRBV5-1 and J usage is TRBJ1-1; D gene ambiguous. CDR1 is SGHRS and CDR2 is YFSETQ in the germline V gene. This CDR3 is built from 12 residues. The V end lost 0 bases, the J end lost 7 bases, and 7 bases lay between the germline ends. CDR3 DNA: TGCGCCAGCAGCTTGGAATCTCGTGAAGCTTTCTTT. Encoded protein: CASSLESREAFF.

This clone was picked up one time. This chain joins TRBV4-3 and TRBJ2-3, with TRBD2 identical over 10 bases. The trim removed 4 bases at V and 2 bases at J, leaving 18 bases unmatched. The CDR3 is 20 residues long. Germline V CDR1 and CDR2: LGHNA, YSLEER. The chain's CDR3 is CASSPEGLAGAGAVTDTQYF. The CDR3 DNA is TGCGCCAGCAGCCCCGAGGGGCTAGCGGGGGCCGGGGCGGTCACAGATACGCAGTATTTT.

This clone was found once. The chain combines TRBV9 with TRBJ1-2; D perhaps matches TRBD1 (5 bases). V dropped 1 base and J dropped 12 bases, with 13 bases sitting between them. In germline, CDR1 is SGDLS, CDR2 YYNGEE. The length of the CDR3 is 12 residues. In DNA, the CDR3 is TGTGCCAGCAGCGTAAATGAAGGGGAGGACACCTTC. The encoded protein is CASSVNEGEDTF.

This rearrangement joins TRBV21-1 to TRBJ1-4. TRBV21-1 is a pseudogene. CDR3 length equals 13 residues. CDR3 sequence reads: CASRFGMKEKLFF. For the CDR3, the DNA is TGTGCCAGCAGGTTCGGGATGAAAGAAAAACTGTTTTTT.

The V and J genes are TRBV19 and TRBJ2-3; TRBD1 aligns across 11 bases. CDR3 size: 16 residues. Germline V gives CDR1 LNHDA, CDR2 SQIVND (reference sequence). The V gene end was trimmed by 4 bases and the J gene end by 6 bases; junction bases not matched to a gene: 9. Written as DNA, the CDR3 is TGTGCCAGTAGTACGGGACAGGGGGGGTCAGAGGATACGCAGTATTTT. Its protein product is CASSTGQGGSEDTQYF. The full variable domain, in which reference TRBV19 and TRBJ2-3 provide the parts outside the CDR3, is DGGITQSPKYLFRKEGQNVTLSCEQNLNHDAMYWYRQDPGQGLRLIYYSQIVNDFQKGDIAEGYSVSREKKESFPLTVTSAQKNPTAFYLCASSTGQGGSEDTQYFGPGTRLTVL.

The CDR3 coding sequence is TGTGCCAGCAGTGCAGGGTGGACTGAAGCTTTCTTT. Translated: CASSAGWTEAFF. The chain couples TRBV12-3 or TRBV12-4 to TRBJ1-1; D is perhaps TRBD1 (5 bases). The CDR3 spans 12 residues. Between the trimmed V and J ends, which lost 5 bases and 5 bases, there was a span of 9 bases.

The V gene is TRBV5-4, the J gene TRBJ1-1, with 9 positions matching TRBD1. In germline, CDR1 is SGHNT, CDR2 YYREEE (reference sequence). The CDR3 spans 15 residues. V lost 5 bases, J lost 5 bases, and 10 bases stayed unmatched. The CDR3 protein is CASSQDRGYGTEAFF. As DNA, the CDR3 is TGTGCCAGCAGTCAGGACAGGGGCTACGGGACTGAAGCTTTCTTT.

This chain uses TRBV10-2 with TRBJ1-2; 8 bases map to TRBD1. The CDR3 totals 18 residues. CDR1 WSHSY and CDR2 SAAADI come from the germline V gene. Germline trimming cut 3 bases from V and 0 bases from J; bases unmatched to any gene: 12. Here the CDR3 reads CASSEFLSGTGSNYGYTF. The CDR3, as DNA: TGCGCCAGCAGTGAATTTCTTTCCGGGACAGGCTCTAACTATGGCTACACCTTC.

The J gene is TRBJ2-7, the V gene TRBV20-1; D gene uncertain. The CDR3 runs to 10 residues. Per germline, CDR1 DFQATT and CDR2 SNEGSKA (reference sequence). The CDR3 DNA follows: TGCAGCCCCTTAGAGAACGAGCAGTACGTC. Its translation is CSPLENEQYV.

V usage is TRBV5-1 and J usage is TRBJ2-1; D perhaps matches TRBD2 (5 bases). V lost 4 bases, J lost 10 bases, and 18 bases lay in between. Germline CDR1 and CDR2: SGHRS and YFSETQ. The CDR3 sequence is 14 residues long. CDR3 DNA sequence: TGCGCCAGCAGCCTCCGGACTCCTGTGGGCGAGCAGTTCTTC. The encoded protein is CASSLRTPVGEQFF.

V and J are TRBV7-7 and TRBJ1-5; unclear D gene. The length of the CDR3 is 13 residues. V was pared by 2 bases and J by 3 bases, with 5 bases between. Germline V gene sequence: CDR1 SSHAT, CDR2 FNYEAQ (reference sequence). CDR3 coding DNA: TGTGCCAGCAGCTTAACAGCCAATCAGCCCCAGCATTTT. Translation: CASSLTANQPQHF.

The CDR3 region is CATRTSGGETQYF. CDR3 nucleotide sequence: TGTGCCACCCGTACTAGCGGGGGAGAGACCCAGTACTTC. The J gene is TRBJ2-5, the V gene TRBV6-5; 11 nucleotides match TRBD2. Germline-derived CDR1 and CDR2 are MNHEY and SVGAGI. CDR3 length: 13 residues. V lost 10 bases to trimming and J lost 4 bases; unmatched junction nucleotides: 5.

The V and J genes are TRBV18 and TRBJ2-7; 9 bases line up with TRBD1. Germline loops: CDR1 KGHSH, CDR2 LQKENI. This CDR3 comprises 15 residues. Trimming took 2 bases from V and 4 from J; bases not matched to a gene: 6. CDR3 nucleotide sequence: TGTGCCAGCTCACCAGGGACAGGGTTCGGTTACGAGCAGTACTTC. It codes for CASSPGTGFGYEQYF.

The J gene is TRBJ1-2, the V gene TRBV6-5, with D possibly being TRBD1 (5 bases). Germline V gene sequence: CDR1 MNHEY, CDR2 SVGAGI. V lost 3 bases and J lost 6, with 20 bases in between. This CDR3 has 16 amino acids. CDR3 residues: CASSYSGIPTENGYTF. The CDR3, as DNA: TGTGCCAGCAGTTATTCTGGGATACCGACAGAGAATGGCTACACCTTC.

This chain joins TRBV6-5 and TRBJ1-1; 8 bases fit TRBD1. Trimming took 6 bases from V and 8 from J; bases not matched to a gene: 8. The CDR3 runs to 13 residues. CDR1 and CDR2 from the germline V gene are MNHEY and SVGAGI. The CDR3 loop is CASRPGQGREAFF. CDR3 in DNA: TGTGCCAGCAGACCCGGACAGGGCAGAGAAGCTTTCTTT.

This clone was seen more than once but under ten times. Here the CDR3 reads CASSLGGRGSAEKLFF. The CDR3 nucleotides are TGTGCCAGCAGCTTAGGTGGGAGGGGCTCGGCTGAAAAACTGTTTTTT. The rearrangement links TRBV7-2 to TRBJ1-4; a weak D match, TRBD1 (5 bases). The CDR3 loop spans 16 amino acids. CDR1 is SGHTA and CDR2 is FQGNSA in the germline V gene. V was trimmed by 1 base and J by 7 bases, leaving 16 bases between them. The full variable domain, in which reference TRBV7-2 and TRBJ1-4 provide the parts outside the CDR3, is GAGVSQSPSNKVTEKGKDVELRCDPISGHTALYWYRQSLGQGLEFLIYFQGNSAPDKSGLPSDRFSAERTGGSVSTLTIQRTQQEDSAVYLCASSLGGRGSAEKLFFGSGTQLSVL.

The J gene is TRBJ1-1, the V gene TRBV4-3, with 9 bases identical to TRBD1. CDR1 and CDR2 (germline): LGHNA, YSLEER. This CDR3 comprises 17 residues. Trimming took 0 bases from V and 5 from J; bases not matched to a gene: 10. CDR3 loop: CASSQDQTGGSWTEAFF. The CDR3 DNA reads TGCGCCAGCAGCCAAGATCAAACAGGGGGCTCTTGGACTGAAGCTTTCTTT.

The DNA for the CDR3 is TGTGCCAGTACCCTGGGACTAGCGGGGCGGGCAGATACGCAGTATTTT. Translation gives CASTLGLAGRADTQYF. The gene calls are TRBV19 and TRBJ2-3, with 13 bases that match TRBD2. V lost 7 bases, J lost 4 bases, and 8 bases stayed unmatched. The length of the CDR3 is 16 residues. Germline CDR1 reads LNHDA; CDR2 reads SQIVND (reference sequence).

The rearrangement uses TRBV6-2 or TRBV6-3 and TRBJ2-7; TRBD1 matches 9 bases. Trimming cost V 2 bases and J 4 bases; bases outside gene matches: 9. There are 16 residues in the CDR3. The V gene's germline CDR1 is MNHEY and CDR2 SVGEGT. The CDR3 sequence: CASSYLLGTGRYEQYF. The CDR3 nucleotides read TGTGCCAGCAGTTACCTTCTTGGGACAGGGAGGTACGAGCAGTACTTC.